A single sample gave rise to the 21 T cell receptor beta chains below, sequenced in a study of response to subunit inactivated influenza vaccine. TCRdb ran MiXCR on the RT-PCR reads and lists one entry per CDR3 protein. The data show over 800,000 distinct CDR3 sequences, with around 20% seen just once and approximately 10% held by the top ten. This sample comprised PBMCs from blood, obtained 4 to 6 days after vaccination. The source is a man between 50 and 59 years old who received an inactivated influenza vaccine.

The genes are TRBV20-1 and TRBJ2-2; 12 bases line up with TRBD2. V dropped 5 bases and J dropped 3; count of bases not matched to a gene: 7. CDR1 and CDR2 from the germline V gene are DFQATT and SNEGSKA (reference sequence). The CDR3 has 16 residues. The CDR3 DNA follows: TGCAGTGCTTCACGACTAGCGGGGGCCGACACCGGGGAGCTGTTTTTT. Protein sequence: CSASRLAGADTGELFF.

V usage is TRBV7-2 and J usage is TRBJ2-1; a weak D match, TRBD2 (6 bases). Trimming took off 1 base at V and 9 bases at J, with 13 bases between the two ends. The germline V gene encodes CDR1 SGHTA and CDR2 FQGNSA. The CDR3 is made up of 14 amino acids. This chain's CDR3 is CASSLDGYGGEQFF. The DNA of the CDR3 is TGTGCCAGCAGCTTAGATGGGTACGGGGGTGAGCAGTTCTTC.

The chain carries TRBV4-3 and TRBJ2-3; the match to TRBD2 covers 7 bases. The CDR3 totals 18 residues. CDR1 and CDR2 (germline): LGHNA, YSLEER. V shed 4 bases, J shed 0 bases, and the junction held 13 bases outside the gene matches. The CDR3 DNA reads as TGCGCCAGCAGCCTCACCTCCCCGAGCGGGGTCAGCACAGATACGCAGTATTTT. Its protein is CASSLTSPSGVSTDTQYF.

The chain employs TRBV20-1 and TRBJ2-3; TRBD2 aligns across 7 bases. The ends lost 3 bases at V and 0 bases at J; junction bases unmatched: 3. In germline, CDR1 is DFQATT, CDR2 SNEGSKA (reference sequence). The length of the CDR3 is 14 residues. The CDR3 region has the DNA TGCAGTGCTAGCAGCGGGGCTAGCACAGATACGCAGTATTTT. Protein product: CSASSGASTDTQYF.

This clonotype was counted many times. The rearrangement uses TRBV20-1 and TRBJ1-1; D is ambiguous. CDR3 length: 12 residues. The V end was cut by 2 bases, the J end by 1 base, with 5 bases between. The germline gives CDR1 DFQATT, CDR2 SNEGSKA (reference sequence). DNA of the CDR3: TGCAGTGCTAGACCGGAGAACACTGAAGCTTTCTTT. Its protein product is CSARPENTEAFF.

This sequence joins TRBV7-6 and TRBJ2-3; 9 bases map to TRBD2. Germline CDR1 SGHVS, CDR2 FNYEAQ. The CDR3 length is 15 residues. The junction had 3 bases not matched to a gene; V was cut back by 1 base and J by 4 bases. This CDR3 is CASSLVGGGADTQYF. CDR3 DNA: TGTGCCAGCAGCTTAGTAGGCGGGGGGGCAGATACGCAGTATTTT.

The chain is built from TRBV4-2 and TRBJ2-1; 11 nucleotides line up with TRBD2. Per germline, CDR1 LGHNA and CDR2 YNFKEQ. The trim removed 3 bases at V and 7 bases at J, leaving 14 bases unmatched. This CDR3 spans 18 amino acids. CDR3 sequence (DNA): TGTGCCAGCAGCCAGGCCTACCGTACCGGGACTAGCGGTAATGAGCAGTTCTTC. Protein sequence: CASSQAYRTGTSGNEQFF.

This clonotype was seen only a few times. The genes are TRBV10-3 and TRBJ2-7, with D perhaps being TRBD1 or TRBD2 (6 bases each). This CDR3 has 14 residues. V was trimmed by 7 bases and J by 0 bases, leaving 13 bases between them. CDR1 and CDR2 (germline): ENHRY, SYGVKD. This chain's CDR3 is CAITRDTSSYEQYF. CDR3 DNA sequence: TGTGCCATCACGCGGGACACCAGCTCCTACGAGCAGTACTTC.

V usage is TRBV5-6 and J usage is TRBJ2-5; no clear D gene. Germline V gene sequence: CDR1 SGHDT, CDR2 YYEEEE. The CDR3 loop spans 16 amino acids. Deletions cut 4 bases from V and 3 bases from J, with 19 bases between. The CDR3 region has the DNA TGTGCCAGCAGCCCGACTGGTATCTCTCCCAAAGAGACCCAGTACTTC. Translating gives CASSPTGISPKETQYF. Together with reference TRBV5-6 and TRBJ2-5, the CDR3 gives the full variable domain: DAGVTQSPTHLIKTRGQQVTLRCSPKSGHDTVSWYQQALGQGPQFIFQYYEEEERQRGNFPDRFSGHQFPNYSSELNVNALLLGDSALYLCASSPTGISPKETQYFGPGTRLLVL.

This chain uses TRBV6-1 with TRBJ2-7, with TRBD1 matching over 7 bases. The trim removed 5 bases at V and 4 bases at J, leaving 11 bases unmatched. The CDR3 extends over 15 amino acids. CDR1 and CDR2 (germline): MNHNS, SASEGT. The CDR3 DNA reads TGTGCCAGCAGTCCGTTTGGGACAGTGGATTACGAGCAGTACTTC. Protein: CASSPFGTVDYEQYF.

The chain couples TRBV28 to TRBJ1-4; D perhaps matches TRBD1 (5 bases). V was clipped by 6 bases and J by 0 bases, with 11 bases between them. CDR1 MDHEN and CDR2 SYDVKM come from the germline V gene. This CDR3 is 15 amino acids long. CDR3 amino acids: CASRPTGSTNEKLFF. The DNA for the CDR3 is TGTGCCAGCAGACCCACAGGCTCAACTAATGAAAAACTGTTTTTT.

The CDR3 DNA sequence: TGTGCCAGCAGTTGGACCGGGACAGGGTCCTACGAGCAGTACTTC. Translated, it gives CASSWTGTGSYEQYF. The genes are TRBV27 and TRBJ2-7; 9 nucleotides align to TRBD1. V lost 4 bases to trimming and J lost 1 base; unmatched junction nucleotides: 5. Germline assignment: CDR1 MNHEY and CDR2 SMNVEV (reference sequence). The CDR3 is 15 amino acids.

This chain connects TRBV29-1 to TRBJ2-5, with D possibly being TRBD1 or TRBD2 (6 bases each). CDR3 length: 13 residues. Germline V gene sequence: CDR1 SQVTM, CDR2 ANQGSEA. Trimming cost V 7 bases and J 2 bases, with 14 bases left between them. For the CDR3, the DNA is TGCAGCGGTCTGGGGGGCCTTCAAGAGACCCAGTACTTC. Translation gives CSGLGGLQETQYF. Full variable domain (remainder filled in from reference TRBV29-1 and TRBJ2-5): SAVISQKPSRDICQRGTSLTIQCQVDSQVTMMFWYRQQPGQSLTLIATANQGSEATYESGFVIDKFPISRPNLTFSTLTVSNMSPEDSSIYLCSGLGGLQETQYFGPGTRLLVL.

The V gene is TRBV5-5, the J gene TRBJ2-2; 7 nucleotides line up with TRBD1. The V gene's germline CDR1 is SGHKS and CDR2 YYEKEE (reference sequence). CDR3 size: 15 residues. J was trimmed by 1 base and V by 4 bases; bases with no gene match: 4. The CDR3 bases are TGTGCCAGCAGCGTCCACAGGGGGAACACCGGGGAGCTGTTTTTT. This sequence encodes CASSVHRGNTGELFF.

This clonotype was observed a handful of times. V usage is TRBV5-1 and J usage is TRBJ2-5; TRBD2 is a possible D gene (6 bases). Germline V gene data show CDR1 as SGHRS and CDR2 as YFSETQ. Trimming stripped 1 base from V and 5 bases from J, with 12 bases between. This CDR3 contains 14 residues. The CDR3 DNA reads TGCGCCAGCAGCTTGTCGTCTAGCGTGGAGACCCAGTACTTC. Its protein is CASSLSSSVETQYF.

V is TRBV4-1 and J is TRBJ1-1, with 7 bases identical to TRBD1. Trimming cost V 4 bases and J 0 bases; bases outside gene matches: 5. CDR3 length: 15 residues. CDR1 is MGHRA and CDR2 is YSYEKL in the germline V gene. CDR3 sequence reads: CASSPSGTVNTEAFF. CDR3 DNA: TGCGCCAGCAGCCCCTCCGGGACAGTGAACACTGAAGCTTTCTTT.

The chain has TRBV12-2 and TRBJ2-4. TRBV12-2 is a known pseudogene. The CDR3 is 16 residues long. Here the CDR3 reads CASRCRPRGAKNIQYF. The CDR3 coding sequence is TGTGCAAGTCGCTGCCGACCGCGTGGGGCCAAAAACATTCAGTACTTC.

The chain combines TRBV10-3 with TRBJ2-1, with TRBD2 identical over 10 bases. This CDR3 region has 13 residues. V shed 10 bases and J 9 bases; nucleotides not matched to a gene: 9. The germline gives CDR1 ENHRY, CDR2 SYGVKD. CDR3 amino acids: CATARSGRTEQFF. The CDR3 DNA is TGTGCCACCGCCCGTAGCGGGAGGACTGAGCAGTTCTTC.

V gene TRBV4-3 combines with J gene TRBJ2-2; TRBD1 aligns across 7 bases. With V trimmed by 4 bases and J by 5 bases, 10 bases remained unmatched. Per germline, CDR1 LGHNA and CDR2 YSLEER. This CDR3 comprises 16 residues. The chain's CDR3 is CASSLGPRGSTGELFF. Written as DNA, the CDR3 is TGCGCCAGCAGCCTCGGACCCAGGGGGTCGACCGGGGAGCTGTTTTTT.

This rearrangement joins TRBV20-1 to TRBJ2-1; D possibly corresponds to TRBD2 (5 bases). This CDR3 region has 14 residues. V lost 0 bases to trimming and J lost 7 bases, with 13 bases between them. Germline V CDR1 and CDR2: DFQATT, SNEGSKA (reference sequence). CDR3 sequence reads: CSARDSWEINEQFF. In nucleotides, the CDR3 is TGCAGTGCTAGAGATTCATGGGAGATTAATGAGCAGTTCTTC.

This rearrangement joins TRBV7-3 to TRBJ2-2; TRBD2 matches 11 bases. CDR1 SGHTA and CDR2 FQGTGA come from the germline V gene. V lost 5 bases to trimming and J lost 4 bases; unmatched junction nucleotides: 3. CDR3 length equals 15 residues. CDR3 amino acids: CASSVGTSGTGELFF. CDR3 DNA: TGTGCCAGCAGCGTCGGGACTAGCGGCACCGGGGAGCTGTTTTTT.